Each of the 5 T cell receptor beta chains below was sequenced from the same sample in a study of siplizumab effects on memory and regulatory T cells. The protocol was immunoSEQ multiplex PCR, while the TCRdb copy is restricted to in-frame clones and leaves out a portion. The sample carries 110,000 or so clones, roughly 94% recorded once. Material for sequencing was Tregs sorted from blood. The receptors were sampled from a human donor in good health.

The rearrangement uses TRBV5-5 and TRBJ1-2, with 10 bases that match TRBD1. This CDR3 is 16 amino acids long. The germline CDR1 and CDR2 sequences are SGHKS and YYEKEE (reference sequence). The ends lost 4 bases at V and 7 bases at J; junction bases unmatched: 13. The CDR3 coding sequence is TGTGCCAGCAGCCTGACTTTCGACAGGGGGCGTAGTGGCTACACCTTC. Amino acid sequence: CASSLTFDRGRSGYTF. The complete variable domain, with remaining parts taken from reference TRBV5-5 and TRBJ1-2, reads DAGVTQSPTHLIKTRGQQVTLRCSPISGHKSVSWYQQVLGQGPQFIFQYYEKEERGRGNFPDRFSARQFPNYSSELNVNALLLGDSALYLCASSLTFDRGRSGYTFGSGTRLTVV.

The chain employs TRBV30 and TRBJ2-2; tentative D call: TRBD1 (6 bases). Looked up from germline, CDR1 is GTSNPN and CDR2 is SVGIG (reference sequence). V gave up 8 bases and J gave up 5 bases, with 18 bases separating them. The CDR3 loop spans 14 amino acids. CDR3 protein: CADPGTPSTGELFF. CDR3 sequence (DNA): TGTGCCGACCCCGGGACACCGAGTACCGGGGAGCTGTTTTTT.

This rearrangement joins TRBV10-1 to TRBJ2-7, with D possibly being TRBD2 (5 bases). Deletions cut 4 bases from V and 4 bases from J, with 5 bases between. CDR1 and CDR2 (germline): WNHNN, SYGVQD (reference sequence). CDR3 length: 11 residues. In nucleotides, the CDR3 is TGCGCCAGCAGTGGAGGGTACGAGCAGTACTTC. As protein: CASSGGYEQYF.

The V call is TRBV5-1, the J call TRBJ2-1; 10 bases match TRBD2. V dropped 2 bases and J dropped 7; count of bases not matched to a gene: 3. CDR3 length equals 14 residues. Looked up from germline, CDR1 is SGHRS and CDR2 is YFSETQ. The CDR3 DNA is TGCGCCAGCAGCTTTGAGCGGGGGGGAAATGAGCAGTTCTTC. Its translation is CASSFERGGNEQFF.

J is TRBJ1-2 and V is TRBV25-1, with D perhaps TRBD1 (5 bases). The CDR3 has 13 amino acids. Trimming cost V 3 bases and J 5 bases, with 10 bases left between them. Germline V gives CDR1 MGHDK, CDR2 SYGVNS. CDR3 in amino acids: CASSDNRYYGYTF. In DNA, the CDR3 is TGTGCCAGCAGTGACAACAGGTATTATGGCTACACCTTC.